Below are 21 T cell receptor beta chains sequenced from a single sample in a study of blood T cell repertoires in COVID-19. Produced via immunoSEQ multiplex PCR; TCRdb's table is partial and in-frame only. The sample carries roughly 17,000 clones, 90% to 95% recorded once. The sequencing sample was made of peripheral blood. The source is a human donor in a cohort sampled during active COVID-19.

V gene TRBV13 combines with J gene TRBJ1-4; D call uncertain. From germline, CDR1 is PRHDT and CDR2 FYEKMQ (reference sequence). The CDR3 consists of 17 residues. V lost 4 bases and J 8 bases, leaving 23 bases between the germline ends. CDR3 DNA: TGTGCCAGCAGCTCACACACGTCAAGTCCCTTCGGGGAAAAACTGTTTTTT. Translated: CASSSHTSSPFGEKLFF. The complete variable domain, with remaining parts taken from reference TRBV13 and TRBJ1-4, reads AAGVIQSPRHLIKEKRETATLKCYPIPRHDTVYWYQQGPGQDPQFLISFYEKMQSDKGSIPDRFSAQQFSDYHSELNMSSLELGDSALYFCASSSHTSSPFGEKLFFGSGTQLSVL.

The rearrangement joins TRBV12-5 to TRBJ1-5, with 7 bases aligning to TRBD1. Germline V gene data show CDR1 as LGHNT and CDR2 as FRNRAP. V dropped 6 bases and J dropped 6; count of bases not matched to a gene: 11. The CDR3 has 15 residues. This CDR3 reads CASGSNTGVGQPQHF. The CDR3 DNA sequence: TGTGCTAGTGGCTCTAATACAGGGGTAGGTCAGCCCCAGCATTTT.

The chain has TRBV12-5 and TRBJ1-5; D uncertain. V was cut by 2 bases and J by 4 bases, with 9 bases left in between. The CDR3 length is 14 residues. Per germline, CDR1 LGHNT and CDR2 FRNRAP. The CDR3 nucleotides are TGTGCTAGTGGTTTGAGTGTCGGTAATCAGCCCCAGCATTTT. It is translated as CASGLSVGNQPQHF.

This chain connects TRBV30 to TRBJ1-3; a weak D match, TRBD1 (5 bases). CDR3 length equals 17 residues. Germline lookup yields CDR1 GTSNPN and CDR2 SVGIG (reference sequence). Trimming removed 0 bases from V and 0 bases from J, with 15 bases in between. CDR3 sequence: CAWSVLRTLHSGNTIYF. The CDR3 DNA follows: TGTGCCTGGAGTGTACTTAGGACACTCCACTCTGGAAACACCATATATTTT.

V is TRBV7-3 and J is TRBJ1-1; D possibly corresponds to TRBD1 (6 bases). The CDR3 sequence is 16 residues long. The V gene's germline CDR1 is SGHTA and CDR2 FQGTGA. Trimming pared 5 bases from V and 0 bases from J, leaving 16 bases between. As DNA, the CDR3 is TGTGCCAGCAGCCCAATTAACAGGGCTGTGAACACTGAAGCTTTCTTT. Protein product: CASSPINRAVNTEAFF.

The chain has TRBV7-2 and TRBJ2-7; D gene unclear. V lost 0 bases to trimming and J lost 4 bases, with 4 bases between them. The length of the CDR3 is 12 residues. Germline V gene sequence: CDR1 SGHTA, CDR2 FQGNSA. The CDR3 region has the DNA TGTGCCAGCAGCTTAGCAGCGTACGAGCAGTACTTC. As protein: CASSLAAYEQYF.

This chain links TRBV19 with TRBJ2-7; no clear D gene. The V gene's germline CDR1 is LNHDA and CDR2 SQIVND (reference sequence). This CDR3 is 14 amino acids long. The V end lost 7 bases, the J end lost 4 bases, and 17 bases lay between the germline ends. The chain's CDR3 is CASMVSDGLYEQYF. The CDR3 DNA reads as TGTGCCAGTATGGTATCAGATGGCCTTTACGAGCAGTACTTC.

This clone was seen only once. The chain couples TRBV12-5 to TRBJ2-5, with TRBD2 matching 14 bases. Germline CDR1 LGHNT, CDR2 FRNRAP. The CDR3 is made up of 17 amino acids. J lost 4 bases, V lost 4 bases, and 8 bases had no gene match. CDR3 DNA sequence: TGTGCTAGTGGTTCTACCGGACTAGCGGGGGGAGGAGAGACCCAGTACTTC. Encoded protein: CASGSTGLAGGGETQYF.

This chain joins TRBV7-9 and TRBJ1-3; D uncertain. The CDR3 sequence is 17 residues long. Germline V gene sequence: CDR1 SEHNR, CDR2 FQNEAQ (reference sequence). Trimming shortened V by 3 bases and J by 4 bases, and 19 bases separated the two germline ends. Here the CDR3 reads CASSFVLAEGGGNTIYF. Here the CDR3 DNA reads TGTGCCAGCAGCTTTGTACTCGCGGAGGGAGGAGGAAACACCATATATTTT. Supplemented by reference TRBV7-9 and TRBJ1-3, the full variable domain reads DTGVSQNPRHKITKRGQNVTFRCDPISEHNRLYWYRQTLGQGPEFLTYFQNEAQLEKSRLLSDRFSAERPKGSFSTLEIQRTEQGDSAMYLCASSFVLAEGGGNTIYFGEGSWLTVV.

The J gene is TRBJ2-7, the V gene TRBV4-2; 11 bases are a match to TRBD2. The CDR3 spans 20 residues. Per the germline V gene, CDR1 is LGHNA and CDR2 is YNFKEQ. J gave up 7 bases and V 0 bases, and 20 bases lay outside the gene matches. CDR3 in amino acids: CASSQDGVGTSGIFSLEQYF. CDR3 nucleotide sequence: TGTGCCAGCAGCCAAGATGGTGTCGGGACTAGCGGCATATTCTCATTGGAGCAGTACTTC.

The V gene is TRBV9, the J gene TRBJ1-4, with TRBD1 matching over 7 bases. This CDR3 is 15 amino acids long. The ends lost 0 bases at V and 4 bases at J; junction bases unmatched: 3. CDR1 and CDR2 (germline): SGDLS, YYNGEE. CDR3 residues: CASSVGGTVNEKLFF. DNA for the CDR3: TGTGCCAGCAGCGTAGGAGGGACAGTTAATGAAAAACTGTTTTTT.

V and J are TRBV19 and TRBJ1-1, with no clear D. The germline gives CDR1 LNHDA, CDR2 SQIVND (reference sequence). Trimming took off 3 bases at V and 5 bases at J, with 22 bases between the two ends. The CDR3 is 17 amino acids. The CDR3 bases are TGTGCCAGTAGTATTAGCCCATCTCCCAGCGGAGGGACTGAAGCTTTCTTT. As protein: CASSISPSPSGGTEAFF.

The rearrangement joins TRBV19 to TRBJ1-1; 7 positions match TRBD1. The CDR3 has 13 amino acids. Losses at the gene ends were 7 bases for V and 6 bases for J; bases not matched to a gene: 8. Looked up from germline, CDR1 is LNHDA and CDR2 is SQIVND (reference sequence). CDR3 DNA sequence: TGTGCCAGTAAGGAAACAGGGGCCTCTGAAGCTTTCTTT. Protein: CASKETGASEAFF.

This chain connects TRBV27 to TRBJ1-1; 7 bases fit TRBD1. The CDR3 is 17 residues long. J gave up 5 bases and V 5 bases, and 17 bases lay outside the gene matches. Germline CDR1 and CDR2: MNHEY and SMNVEV (reference sequence). This CDR3 is CASSLVPPRTGKTEAFF. Here the CDR3 DNA reads TGTGCCAGCAGTCTAGTACCCCCTCGGACAGGAAAAACTGAAGCTTTCTTT.

CDR3 region: CASSPKGGLAGGLAEQYF. CDR3 sequence (DNA): TGTGCCAGCAGCCCAAAGGGGGGACTAGCGGGAGGACTGGCCGAGCAGTACTTC. V gene TRBV7-2 combines with J gene TRBJ2-7, with TRBD2 matching over 15 bases. The CDR3 extends over 18 amino acids. From germline, CDR1 is SGHTA and CDR2 FQGNSA. The J segment lost 6 bases and the V segment lost 5 bases, leaving 14 bases of the junction unmatched.

J is TRBJ2-1 and V is TRBV3-1 (or the pseudogene TRBV3-2); maybe TRBD1 (5 bases). The ends were cut back, 0 bases at V and 7 bases at J, with 13 bases in the middle. The CDR3 is 15 residues long. The germline CDR1 and CDR2 sequences are LGHDT and YNNKEL (reference sequence). CDR3 sequence reads: CASSQDPGWENEQFF. CDR3 in DNA: TGTGCCAGCAGCCAAGATCCAGGGTGGGAAAATGAGCAGTTCTTC.

The chain employs TRBV6-9 and TRBJ2-2; 9 nucleotides match TRBD2. Germline CDR1 and CDR2: MNHGY and SVAAGI. The CDR3 has 16 residues. The junction had 7 bases not matched to a gene; V was cut back by 2 bases and J by 6 bases. CDR3 sequence: CASSYRPSGRPGELFF. The CDR3 coding sequence is TGTGCCAGCAGTTATAGGCCCAGCGGGAGGCCCGGGGAGCTGTTTTTT.

The chain combines TRBV6-2 or TRBV6-3 with TRBJ2-3; 9 bases match TRBD1. This CDR3 region has 16 residues. CDR1 MNHEY and CDR2 SVGEGT come from the germline V gene. The V gene end was trimmed by 0 bases and the J gene end by 4 bases; junction bases not matched to a gene: 5. CDR3 region: CASSYSWDRDPDTQYF. The CDR3 region has the DNA TGTGCCAGCAGTTACTCCTGGGACAGGGACCCAGATACGCAGTATTTT.

This chain uses TRBV9 with TRBJ2-2; 8 bases match TRBD2. J was trimmed by 5 bases and V by 1 base; bases with no gene match: 10. Per the germline V gene, CDR1 is SGDLS and CDR2 is YYNGEE. The CDR3 spans 17 residues. The CDR3 is CASSVLAGATRTGELFF. CDR3 coding DNA: TGTGCCAGCAGCGTACTAGCGGGTGCCACCAGGACCGGGGAGCTGTTTTTT.

This clone was observed once. This chain joins TRBV27 and TRBJ2-3; 12 nucleotides match TRBD2. This CDR3 has 15 residues. V lost 5 bases, J lost 4 bases, and 4 bases stayed unmatched. CDR1 and CDR2 from the germline V gene are MNHEY and SMNVEV (reference sequence). This chain's CDR3 is CASSPSGGDADTQYF. The CDR3 DNA reads TGTGCCAGCAGTCCTAGCGGGGGGGATGCAGATACGCAGTATTTT.

J is TRBJ2-7 and V is TRBV12-5; 8 positions agree with TRBD1. With V trimmed by 6 bases and J by 7 bases, 11 bases remained unmatched. Germline-derived CDR1 and CDR2 are LGHNT and FRNRAP. CDR3 length equals 14 residues. CDR3 residues: CASGTDRAAGEQYF. For the CDR3, the DNA is TGTGCTAGTGGGACGGACAGGGCCGCGGGGGAGCAGTACTTC.